This TCR beta chain is from a study of blood T cell repertoires in COVID-19. Study-wide context: Sources were T cells, B-cell-depleted T cells, or PBMCs; the material itself was cDNA or gDNA.

Seattle patients were enrolled during active infection and followed longitudinally. Libraries were prepared by immunoSEQ multiplex PCR; TCRdb keeps only in-frame clonotypes and omits some of them. The sample carries 450,000 or so clones, roughly 90% recorded once. Trimming took 3 bases from V and 2 from J, leaving 17 bases between them. The CDR3 is made up of 17 amino acids. CDR1 and CDR2 from the germline V gene are KGHSH and LQKENI. The source is a woman aged 40 to 50 with COVID-19, enrolled during active disease. The V and J genes are TRBV18 and TRBJ1-5, with D possibly being TRBD1 (6 bases). The sequencing input was peripheral blood. CDR3 nucleotides: TGTGCCAGCTCACCGGGACAACCCCTAGTACGCAATCAGCCCCAGCATTTT. Translated: CASSPGQPLVRNQPQHF.